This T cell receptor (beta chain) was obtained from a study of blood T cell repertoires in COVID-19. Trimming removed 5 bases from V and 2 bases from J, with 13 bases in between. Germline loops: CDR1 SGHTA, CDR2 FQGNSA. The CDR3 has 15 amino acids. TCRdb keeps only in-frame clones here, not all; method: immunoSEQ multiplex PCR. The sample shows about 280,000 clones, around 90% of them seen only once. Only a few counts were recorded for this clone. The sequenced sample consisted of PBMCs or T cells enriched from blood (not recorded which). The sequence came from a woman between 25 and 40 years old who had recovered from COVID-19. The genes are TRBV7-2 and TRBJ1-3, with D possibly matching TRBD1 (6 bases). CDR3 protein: CASSHIQGAGNTIYF. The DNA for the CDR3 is TGTGCCAGCAGCCATATACAGGGTGCTGGAAACACCATATATTTT.